This T cell receptor beta chain was sequenced for a study of somatic mutations in cytotoxic T cells in rheumatoid arthritis. Measured with immunoSEQ multiplex PCR; TCRdb has only the in-frame clones, and not every one. The table records under 15,000 clones, 70% to 80% of them present only once. CDR3 length: 16 residues. The ends lost 1 base at V and 4 bases at J; junction bases unmatched: 4. Germline V CDR1 and CDR2: SGHAT, FQNNGV. Sequenced: CD8+ T cells sorted from blood. V usage is TRBV11-2 and J usage is TRBJ2-1, with 10 bases matching TRBD2. This clonotype was obtained from a woman aged 35 to 49 in good health. This chain's CDR3 is CASSLVAGGLYNEQFF. The DNA for the CDR3 is TGTGCCAGCAGCTTAGTAGCGGGGGGCCTTTACAATGAGCAGTTCTTC. Variable domain in full (rest from reference TRBV11-2 and TRBJ2-1): EAGVAQSPRYKIIEKRQSVAFWCNPISGHATLYWYQQILGQGPKLLIQFQNNGVVDDSQLPKDRFSAERLKGVDSTLKIQPAKLEDSAVYLCASSLVAGGLYNEQFFGPGTRLTVL.